This T cell receptor beta chain appears in the sequencing data of a study of cytomegalovirus exposure and HLA in healthy donors. Trimming at V came to 2 bases and at J to 3 bases, leaving 2 bases not matched to a gene. The CDR3 has 14 residues. Germline CDR1 LNHNV, CDR2 YYDKDF (reference sequence). A multiplex PCR was run with 60 Vbeta primers and 13 Jbeta primers. The table came from immunoSEQ multiplex PCR; TCRdb's copy has only in-frame clones and leaves some out. The sample lists about 120,000 clones, under 85% occurring once. Sequencing was done on a sample of PBMCs. This receptor was taken from a man aged 18-30 years in good health and CMV-seropositive. The rearrangement joins TRBV15 to TRBJ2-7; 9 bases line up with TRBD1. Here the CDR3 DNA reads TGTGCCACCAGCAGACCGGGACAGGGCTACGAGCAGTACTTC. It specifies CATSRPGQGYEQYF.